One T cell receptor (beta chain) is described in this entry. The donors were adults (healthy and HIV-negative) with no recent acute infections or vaccinations. This sample was included in a study of shared clonotypes between healthy human individuals. Method: immunoSEQ multiplex PCR; TCRdb's copy keeps in-frame clones and lacks some. The sample includes more than 2 million clones, more than 90% of them seen just once. The source is a man in his late teens or twenties in good health. Sequenced input: naive CD4+ T cells sorted from blood. Subset here: CD45RA+ positively selected.

CDR3 coding DNA: TGCGCCAGCAGCCCCCGGGACAGGGCCATCTATGGCTACACCTTC. This codes for CASSPRDRAIYGYTF. The chain recombines TRBV4-1 with TRBJ1-2; 9 nucleotides match TRBD1. This CDR3 comprises 15 residues. Germline CDR1 MGHRA, CDR2 YSYEKL. Losses at the gene ends were 4 bases for V and 4 bases for J; bases not matched to a gene: 7.